This is a list of T cell receptor beta chains from one sample in a study of T cells after yellow fever vaccination. TCRdb reprocessed the 5' RACE reads via MiXCR and lists one record per CDR3 protein. The table records roughly 60,000 distinct CDR3 sequences, more than 5.5% of them present only once. This specimen was CD8+ T cells sorted from PBMCs, taken on the day of the first yellow fever vaccination. Receptor source: a young man who received the YFV17D yellow fever vaccine. Each CDR3 is given with its conserved first and last residue. A D gene is named only where the DNA matches it firmly. Rows may omit the clone size; those that give it use once, few, many or a size class.

J: TRBJ1-2; D: -; size: few; V: TRBV30; length: 14; CDR3: CAWSRGDWDYGYTF; DNA: TGTGCCTGGAGTCGGGGGGATTGGGACTATGGCTACACCTTC
J: TRBJ2-4; D: -; size: -; V: TRBV20-1; length: 13; CDR3: CSPRDLAKNIQYF; DNA: TGCAGTCCCAGGGATCTAGCCAAAAACATTCAGTACTTC
J: TRBJ2-5; D: -; size: many; V: TRBV12-3/TRBV12-4; length: 13; CDR3: CASSLPAQETQYF; DNA: TGTGCCAGCAGTTTACCAGCCCAAGAGACCCAGTACTTC
J: TRBJ1-1; D: -; size: hyperexpanded; V: TRBV20-1; length: 12; CDR3: CSARVRDTEAFF; DNA: TGCAGTGCTAGGGTTCGCGACACTGAAGCTTTCTTT
J: TRBJ1-3; D: -; size: many; V: TRBV20-1; length: 14; CDR3: CSARDGGTGNTIYF; DNA: TGCAGTGCTAGAGATGGGGGAACTGGAAACACCATATATTTT
J: TRBJ1-2; D: -; size: few; V: TRBV7-9; length: 15; CDR3: CASSLQGSRGYGYTF; DNA: TGTGCCAGCAGCTTACAAGGGTCTCGGGGCTATGGCTACACCTTC
J: TRBJ2-1; D: TRBD1; size: many; V: TRBV6-2/TRBV6-3; length: 14; CDR3: CASSTSPDRGREFF; DNA: TGTGCCAGCAGTACAAGCCCGGACAGGGGGAGGGAGTTCTTC
J: TRBJ1-5; D: -; size: few; V: TRBV5-1; length: 18; CDR3: CASSSGQLIDYSNQPQHF; DNA: TGCGCCAGCAGCTCCGGACAGCTTATAGATTATAGCAATCAGCCCCAGCATTTT
J: TRBJ2-6; D: -; size: many; V: TRBV6-8; length: 17; CDR3: CAQITGRMRSGANVLTF; DNA: TGTGCCCAAATAACAGGACGTATGCGCTCTGGGGCCAACGTCCTGACTTTC
J: TRBJ2-2; D: TRBD1; size: many; V: TRBV28; length: 15; CDR3: CASSFGTGDTGELFF; DNA: TGTGCCAGCAGTTTTGGGACAGGTGACACCGGGGAGCTGTTTTTT
J: TRBJ2-3; D: -; size: -; V: TRBV6-1; length: 17; CDR3: CASSTPSRSGFPDTQYF; DNA: TGTGCCAGCAGTACCCCTTCGAGGAGCGGCTTCCCAGATACGCAGTATTTT
J: TRBJ2-5; D: -; size: many; V: TRBV4-1; length: 14; CDR3: CASSPEDPKRTQYF; DNA: TGCGCCAGCAGCCCCGAGGACCCAAAACGGACCCAGTACTTC
J: TRBJ2-5; D: -; size: many; V: TRBV6-6; length: 13; CDR3: CASSYVGQETQYF; DNA: TGTGCCAGCAGTTACGTGGGTCAAGAGACCCAGTACTTC
J: TRBJ2-1; D: TRBD2; size: -; V: TRBV4-1; length: 14; CDR3: CASSQVLADNEQFF; DNA: TGCGCCAGCAGCCAAGTGCTAGCGGACAATGAGCAGTTCTTC
J: TRBJ1-5; D: -; size: many; V: TRBV4-2; length: 16; CDR3: CASSQGEDNSNQPQHF; DNA: TGTGCCAGCAGCCAAGGGGAGGACAATAGCAATCAGCCCCAGCATTTT
J: TRBJ2-1; D: TRBD2; size: -; V: TRBV6-4; length: 19; CDR3: CASSPDGLAGGVSYNEQFF; DNA: TGTGCCAGCAGTCCAGACGGACTAGCGGGGGGAGTCTCCTACAATGAGCAGTTCTTC
J: TRBJ2-3; D: TRBD2; size: few; V: TRBV3-1; length: 15; CDR3: CASSPSRLAPDTQYF; DNA: TGTGCCAGCAGCCCCTCGAGACTAGCCCCCGATACGCAGTATTTT
J: TRBJ2-2; D: -; size: -; V: TRBV5-1; length: 13; CDR3: CASTWRGTGELFF; DNA: TGCGCCAGCACCTGGAGGGGGACCGGGGAGCTGTTTTTT
J: TRBJ2-2; D: TRBD2; size: -; V: TRBV20-1; length: 13; CDR3: CAVGRENIGELFF; DNA: TGCGCCGTGGGGCGGGAGAACATCGGGGAGCTGTTTTTT
J: TRBJ2-7; D: -; size: many; V: TRBV12-3/TRBV12-4; length: 12; CDR3: CASSLPSYEQYF; DNA: TGTGCCAGCAGTTTACCTTCCTACGAGCAGTACTTC
J: TRBJ2-3; D: TRBD2; size: many; V: TRBV5-1; length: 16; CDR3: CASSPGLAGGTDTQYF; DNA: TGCGCCAGCAGCCCCGGACTAGCGGGGGGCACAGATACGCAGTATTTT
J: TRBJ2-4; D: -; size: -; V: TRBV11-2; length: 14; CDR3: CASSLKGTKNIQYF; DNA: TGTGCCAGCAGCCTCAAGGGAACCAAAAACATTCAGTACTTC
J: TRBJ2-7; D: -; size: few; V: TRBV7-6; length: 14; CDR3: CASSLADGIEEQYF; DNA: TGTGCCAGCAGCTTAGCGGACGGGATTGAGGAGCAGTACTTC
J: TRBJ2-1; D: -; size: -; V: TRBV3-1; length: 12; CDR3: CASSSFFNEQFF; DNA: TGTGCCAGCAGCTCGTTCTTCAATGAGCAGTTCTTC
J: TRBJ2-5; D: TRBD1; size: many; V: TRBV12-3/TRBV12-4; length: 14; CDR3: CASSWDRGQETQYF; DNA: TGTGCCAGCAGCTGGGACAGGGGCCAAGAGACCCAGTACTTC
J: TRBJ1-1; D: -; size: -; V: TRBV7-2; length: 13; CDR3: CASSLDWGAEAFF; DNA: TGTGCCAGCAGCTTAGATTGGGGGGCGGAAGCTTTCTTT
J: TRBJ2-2; D: -; size: -; V: TRBV9; length: 14; CDR3: CASSVWGNTGELFF; DNA: TGTGCCAGCAGCGTATGGGGGAACACCGGGGAGCTGTTTTTT
J: TRBJ2-1; D: -; size: few; V: TRBV12-3/TRBV12-4; length: 19; CDR3: CARSLARLADLRRGNEQFF; DNA: TGTGCCCGCAGTTTAGCGCGTCTAGCGGACCTGAGGAGGGGGAATGAGCAGTTCTTC
J: TRBJ2-1; D: -; size: many; V: TRBV6-2/TRBV6-3; length: 16; CDR3: CASSHGGPEGYNEQFF; DNA: TGTGCCAGCAGCCACGGGGGGCCCGAAGGCTACAATGAGCAGTTCTTC
J: TRBJ1-6; D: -; size: many; V: TRBV5-1; length: 13; CDR3: CASSLGGNSPLHF; DNA: TGCGCCAGCAGCTTGGGGGGGAATTCACCCCTCCACTTT
J: TRBJ2-7; D: -; size: few; V: TRBV10-2; length: 14; CDR3: CASSGRLGTDEQYF; DNA: TGCGCCAGCAGTGGGCGGTTAGGGACGGACGAGCAGTACTTC
J: TRBJ2-2; D: -; size: -; V: TRBV6-1; length: 13; CDR3: CASSTGIDGELFF; DNA: TGTGCCAGCAGTACCGGGATTGACGGGGAGCTGTTTTTT
J: TRBJ2-3; D: -; size: -; V: TRBV12-3/TRBV12-4; length: 17; CDR3: CASSPLKEGDKTDTQYF; DNA: TGTGCCAGCAGTCCCCTCAAGGAAGGGGATAAAACAGATACGCAGTATTTT
J: TRBJ2-1; D: TRBD2; size: many; V: TRBV9; length: 14; CDR3: CASSTSGGPNEQFF; DNA: TGTGCCAGCAGCACAAGCGGGGGGCCCAATGAGCAGTTCTTC
J: TRBJ2-1; D: TRBD2; size: many; V: TRBV3-1; length: 14; CDR3: CASSLARLAHEQFF; DNA: TGTGCCAGCAGCCTCGCCCGACTAGCCCATGAGCAGTTCTTC
J: TRBJ1-6; D: -; size: many; V: TRBV14; length: 14; CDR3: CASSLRSYNSPLHF; DNA: TGTGCCAGCAGCCTTCGCTCCTATAATTCACCCCTCCACTTT
J: TRBJ2-3; D: -; size: many; V: TRBV5-6; length: 13; CDR3: CASSWAVTDTQYF; DNA: TGTGCCAGCAGCTGGGCTGTCACAGATACGCAGTATTTT
J: TRBJ1-3; D: -; size: -; V: TRBV7-6; length: 15; CDR3: CASSEDTLSGNTIYF; DNA: TGTGCCAGCAGCGAAGACACCCTCTCTGGAAACACCATATATTTT
J: TRBJ2-5; D: TRBD2; size: many; V: TRBV7-3; length: 15; CDR3: CASSPSGGATETQYF; DNA: TGTGCCAGCAGCCCCAGCGGGGGGGCTACAGAGACCCAGTACTTC
J: TRBJ1-2; D: -; size: -; V: TRBV25-1; length: 16; CDR3: CASSELLGDANYGYTF; DNA: TGTGCCAGCAGTGAATTGCTGGGAGATGCTAACTATGGCTACACCTTC
J: TRBJ2-3; D: -; size: many; V: TRBV6-5; length: 16; CDR3: CASSYSTRQTTDTQYF; DNA: TGTGCCAGCAGTTACTCCACTCGTCAAACCACAGATACGCAGTATTTT
J: TRBJ2-1; D: -; size: few; V: TRBV5-6; length: 15; CDR3: CVSSLGGFAYNEQFF; DNA: TGTGTCAGCAGCTTAGGGGGGTTCGCCTACAATGAGCAGTTCTTC
J: TRBJ1-1; D: TRBD1; size: -; V: TRBV27; length: 16; CDR3: CASSRPGTGSGTEAFF; DNA: TGTGCCAGCAGTCGTCCCGGGACAGGTTCAGGCACTGAAGCTTTCTTT
J: TRBJ1-4; D: -; size: -; V: TRBV20-1; length: 15; CDR3: CSARAQTKANEKLFF; DNA: TGCAGTGCTAGAGCTCAAACGAAGGCTAATGAAAAACTGTTTTTT
J: TRBJ1-5; D: -; size: -; V: TRBV15; length: 16; CDR3: CATSRDSAANNQPKHF; DNA: TGTGCCACCAGCAGAGATTCCGCAGCCAACAATCAGCCCAAGCATTTT
J: TRBJ1-5; D: TRBD1; size: few; V: TRBV18; length: 15; CDR3: CASSPSGTDNQPQHF; DNA: TGTGCCAGCTCACCGTCCGGGACAGATAATCAGCCCCAGCATTTT